These T cell receptor beta chains were read from a single sample in a study of Ad26.COV2.S vaccination and SARS-CoV-2 variants. Assay: immunoSEQ multiplex PCR; the TCRdb copy retains only in-frame clones and omits some. The sample comprises about 350,000 clones, about 91% of which are singletons, and 3% to 4% rests with the top ten. The input for sequencing was peripheral blood, taken after recovery from COVID-19. The receptors shown here come from a human donor who had recovered from COVID-19. Both conserved end residues are part of each CDR3. The D gene is left open where the match is weak. Not all rows give a size; the values are once, few, many and, for expanded clones, a class.

CASSQLRQGSTDTQYF,TGCGCCAGCAGTCAGCTGAGACAGGGTAGCACAGATACGCAGTATTTT,.,TRBJ2-3,TRBV23-1,TRBD1
CASSRSLGTGSGELFF,TGCGCCAGCAGTCGTTCCCTCGGGACAGGGTCCGGGGAGCTGTTTTTT,.,TRBJ2-2,TRBV10-1,TRBD1
CASSEGRTTDGYTF,TGTGCCAGCAGTGAAGGTCGGACCACGGATGGCTACACCTTC,.,TRBJ1-2,TRBV6-1,.
CASIRDYGGEQFF,TGTGCCAGTATCCGGGACTATGGAGGTGAGCAGTTCTTC,.,TRBJ2-1,TRBV12-3/TRBV12-4,TRBD2
CASSSSERWNEQFF,TGTGCCAGCAGCTCAAGCGAGCGGTGGAATGAGCAGTTCTTC,.,TRBJ2-1,TRBV7-9,.
CASNAGGGAFF,TGTGCCAGCAATGCGGGAGGGGGAGCTTTCTTT,.,TRBJ1-1,TRBV2,.
CASSLRLAANTGELFF,TGTGCCAGCAGCTTAAGACTAGCAGCGAACACCGGGGAGCTGTTTTTT,.,TRBJ2-2,TRBV9,TRBD2
CASSEARFGVQPQHF,TGTGCCAGCAGTGAAGCGCGGTTCGGGGTACAGCCCCAGCATTTT,.,TRBJ1-5,TRBV2,.
CASGRDSYQETQYF,TGTGCCAGCGGCCGGGACAGTTACCAAGAGACCCAGTACTTC,once,TRBJ2-5,TRBV11-2,TRBD1
CASSHFAADTEAFF,TGTGCCAGCAGCCACTTTGCCGCAGACACTGAAGCTTTCTTT,.,TRBJ1-1,TRBV14,.
CASSLALASGGNEQFF,TGTGCCAGCAGCTTAGCGTTGGCTAGCGGGGGAAATGAGCAGTTCTTC,.,TRBJ2-1,TRBV7-2,TRBD2
CASSHATGTNYGYTF,TGTGCCAGCAGTCACGCGACAGGGACCAACTATGGCTACACCTTC,.,TRBJ1-2,TRBV6-1,TRBD1
CASSFRGGTEAFF,TGTGCCAGCAGCTTCAGAGGTGGAACTGAAGCTTTCTTT,.,TRBJ1-1,TRBV7-8,.
CASSSSYEQYF,TGCGCCAGCAGCTCCTCCTACGAGCAGTACTTC,few,TRBJ2-7,TRBV5-1,.
CASSLGHSGGYTF,TGTGCCAGCAGCTTAGGTCATTCAGGGGGCTACACCTTC,once,TRBJ1-2,TRBV7-8,.
CATGGRAGELFF,TGTGCCACCGGGGGCAGGGCCGGGGAGCTGTTTTTT,.,TRBJ2-2,TRBV12-3/TRBV12-4,.
CAISEPSTDLYGYTF,TGTGCCATCAGTGAGCCAAGTACTGACCTCTATGGCTACACCTTC,.,TRBJ1-2,TRBV10-3,.
CASSSGPQETQYF,TGTGCCAGCAGCTCCGGACCCCAAGAGACCCAGTACTTC,.,TRBJ2-5,TRBV7-3,.
CASSDRGPSSYNSPLHF,TGTGCCAGCAGCGACAGGGGTCCGAGCTCCTATAATTCACCCCTCCACTTT,.,TRBJ1-6,TRBV9,TRBD1
CASSDNTVSEKLFF,TGTGCCAGCAGCGATAACACAGTTTCTGAAAAACTGTTTTTT,.,TRBJ1-4,TRBV5-4,.
CAISESGERGARDTGELFF,TGTGCCATCAGTGAGTCCGGTGAGCGGGGGGCCCGTGACACCGGGGAGCTGTTTTTT,.,TRBJ2-2,TRBV10-3,TRBD2
CASSVASAGAYEQYF,TGTGCCAGCAGCGTAGCATCGGCGGGGGCCTACGAGCAGTACTTC,once,TRBJ2-7,TRBV9,TRBD2
CASSSEGGLQETQYF,TGTGCCAGCAGCTCCGAGGGGGGCCTCCAAGAGACCCAGTACTTC,.,TRBJ2-5,TRBV5-6,.
CASSLEGQSLDTF,TGTGCCAGCAGCTTAGAAGGACAGTCCCTAGACACCTTC,.,TRBJ1-2,TRBV11-2,.
CSAGTFYGYTF,TGCAGTGCCGGGACCTTCTATGGCTACACCTTC,.,TRBJ1-2,TRBV20-1,.
CAISESGQLNEKLFF,TGTGCCATCAGTGAGTCGGGACAGCTAAATGAAAAACTGTTTTTT,.,TRBJ1-4,TRBV10-3,TRBD1
CASRSRQSYEQYF,TGTGCCAGCAGGTCAAGACAGTCCTACGAGCAGTACTTC,.,TRBJ2-7,TRBV12-3/TRBV12-4,.
CASSLSSGISGLEAFF,TGTGCCAGTAGTCTCTCCTCCGGAATTAGCGGTTTGGAAGCTTTCTTT,.,TRBJ1-1,TRBV19,.
CASSVGGAPNTEAFF,TGTGCCAGCAGCGTAGGGGGGGCTCCGAACACTGAAGCTTTCTTT,.,TRBJ1-1,TRBV9,.
CASSQERGGRDTQYF,TGTGCCAGCAGCCAAGAGCGGGGGGGCCGAGATACGCAGTATTTT,once,TRBJ2-3,TRBV3-1/TRBV3-2,TRBD2
CASSTPGVVQAEYF,TGTGCCAGCAGTACCCCTGGGGTGGTTCAAGCCGAGTACTTC,.,TRBJ2-7,TRBV27,.
CASGPGTGGMGF,TGTGCTAGTGGTCCCGGGACAGGGGGCATGGGCTTT,.,TRBJ1-1,TRBV12-5,TRBD1
CASKIPYADNSPLHF,TGTGCCAGCAAAATCCCGTACGCCGATAATTCACCCCTCCACTTT,.,TRBJ1-6,TRBV6-5,.
CASRPSGGQETQYF,TGTGCCAGCAGACCAAGCGGGGGACAAGAGACCCAGTACTTC,.,TRBJ2-5,TRBV28,TRBD2
CASSQQGDLTGELFF,TGTGCCAGCAGCCAGCAAGGAGATCTAACCGGGGAGCTGTTTTTT,.,TRBJ2-2,TRBV2,.
CASSLGANRVTDTQYF,TGCGCCAGCAGCTTGGGGGCCAACAGGGTCACAGATACGCAGTATTTT,.,TRBJ2-3,TRBV5-1,.
CASRHDRDTEAFF,TGTGCCAGCAGACATGACAGGGACACTGAAGCTTTCTTT,.,TRBJ1-1,TRBV6-5,TRBD1
CATSRGPNTGELFF,TGTGCCACCAGCAGGGGGCCCAACACCGGGGAGCTGTTTTTT,.,TRBJ2-2,TRBV15,.
CASSPSEGSYGYTF,TGTGCCAGCTCACCATCGGAAGGGAGCTATGGCTACACCTTC,.,TRBJ1-2,TRBV18,.
CASSYGGPATNEKLFF,TGTGCCAGCAGTTATGGCGGCCCGGCAACTAATGAAAAACTGTTTTTT,.,TRBJ1-4,TRBV6-2/TRBV6-3,.
CASSKQGQTGYGYTF,TGTGCCAGCAGTAAGCAGGGACAGACCGGCTATGGCTACACCTTC,.,TRBJ1-2,TRBV7-8,TRBD1
CSVDRGGQETQYF,TGCAGCGTTGATAGGGGTGGCCAAGAGACCCAGTACTTC,.,TRBJ2-5,TRBV29-1,.
CASSLSRSSSYEQYF,TGTGCCAGCAGCTTGTCCAGGTCAAGCTCCTACGAGCAGTACTTC,.,TRBJ2-7,TRBV5-4,.
CASRRQEMGPQHF,TGCGCCAGCAGGCGACAGGAGATGGGGCCCCAGCATTTT,.,TRBJ1-5,TRBV10-2,.
CASSVSGGPSVEQFF,TGTGCCAGCAGCGTCTCGGGGGGGCCTAGTGTTGAGCAGTTCTTC,.,TRBJ2-1,TRBV9,TRBD2
CASSSTPLDTRRNTEAFF,TGCGCCAGCAGCTCAACACCCTTGGACACCCGTCGGAACACTGAAGCTTTCTTT,.,TRBJ1-1,TRBV5-1,.
CASSPFLGANQPQHF,TGTGCCAGCAGCCCGTTCCTTGGGGCCAATCAGCCCCAGCATTTT,.,TRBJ1-5,TRBV7-9,.
CASRGQGNTEAFF,TGTGCCAGCAGAGGACAGGGGAACACTGAAGCTTTCTTT,.,TRBJ1-1,TRBV2,TRBD1
CASSLRTGGKSGNTIYF,TGTGCCAGCAGCTTGAGGACAGGGGGAAAGTCAGGAAACACCATATATTTT,.,TRBJ1-3,TRBV7-2,TRBD1
CASSRDSGTNTGELFF,TGCGCCAGCAGCCGGGATTCGGGGACAAACACCGGGGAGCTGTTTTTT,.,TRBJ2-2,TRBV5-1,.
CASSQDRGEQGEKLFF,TGCGCCAGCAGCCAAGATCGGGGTGAACAGGGAGAAAAACTGTTTTTT,.,TRBJ1-4,TRBV4-3,.
CATSSDSSNQPQHF,TGTGCCACCAGCAGTGACAGTAGCAATCAGCCCCAGCATTTT,.,TRBJ1-5,TRBV15,.